The 27 T cell receptor beta chains presented below share a single source sample, sequenced in a study of T cell changes during pregnancy in multiple sclerosis. Profiling relied on immunoSEQ multiplex PCR, and the TCRdb table lists in-frame clones only, not all of them. The sample has about 100,000 clones; 92% are singletons. The sequences come from peripheral blood, collected after pregnancy. The receptors stem from a female donor with multiple sclerosis, enrolled in a pregnancy study.

The rearrangement links TRBV2 to TRBJ2-3, with 7 bases aligning to TRBD2. Trimming took 6 bases from V and 2 from J; bases not matched to a gene: 8. Germline V gives CDR1 SNHLY, CDR2 FYNNEI. The CDR3 totals 15 residues. CDR3 protein: CASRLRDYPTDTQYF. The CDR3 region has the DNA TGTGCCAGCAGGCTCCGGGACTACCCCACAGATACGCAGTATTTT.

The V and J genes are TRBV5-1 and TRBJ2-1, with D perhaps TRBD1 (6 bases). The CDR3 has 13 amino acids. Per germline, CDR1 SGHRS and CDR2 YFSETQ. Trimming removed 0 bases at V and 8 bases at J, with 9 bases between. CDR3 DNA sequence: TGCGCCAGCAGCTTGGACAGGGTGGATGAGCAGTTCTTC. It specifies CASSLDRVDEQFF.

The V and J genes are TRBV5-5 and TRBJ1-3; TRBD1 matches 9 bases. V gave up 0 bases and J gave up 7 bases; unmatched junction bases: 2. The CDR3 consists of 14 residues. Germline V lookup: CDR1 SGHKS, CDR2 YYEKEE (reference sequence). The CDR3: CASSLAGQGNTIYF. In DNA, the CDR3 is TGTGCCAGCAGCTTGGCGGGACAGGGCAACACCATATATTTT.

This chain joins TRBV4-1 and TRBJ1-6; no clear D. Germline V CDR1 and CDR2: MGHRA, YSYEKL. There are 16 residues in the CDR3. V shed 2 bases and J shed 0 bases, with 8 bases lying between them. The CDR3 loop is CASSQNPNSYNSPLHF. The CDR3 bases are TGCGCCAGCAGCCAAAATCCAAACTCCTATAATTCACCCCTCCACTTT.

J is TRBJ2-2 and V is TRBV7-8; D gene unclear. This CDR3 contains 12 residues. V dropped 2 bases and J dropped 6 bases, with 4 bases sitting between them. Germline loops: CDR1 SGHVS, CDR2 FQNEAQ. As DNA, the CDR3 is TGTGCCAGCAGCTTACTTGCCGGGGAGCTGTTTTTT. It yields the protein CASSLLAGELFF.

The V and J genes are TRBV9 and TRBJ2-3; D is possibly TRBD2 (6 bases). Germline V gene data show CDR1 as SGDLS and CDR2 as YYNGEE. The CDR3 extends over 15 amino acids. V was pared by 1 base and J by 4 bases, with 13 bases between. Written as DNA, the CDR3 is TGTGCCAGCAGCGTACCCAGGGCTAGCGCAGATACGCAGTATTTT. This translates into CASSVPRASADTQYF.

The chain links TRBV7-2 to TRBJ2-3; 10 nucleotides line up with TRBD2. This CDR3 comprises 16 residues. The germline CDR1 and CDR2 sequences are SGHTA and FQGNSA. With 4 bases clipped from V and 0 bases from J, the junction kept 4 bases outside the gene matches. The CDR3 loop reads CASSSHSGGSTDTQYF. CDR3 DNA sequence: TGTGCCAGCAGCTCTCATAGCGGGGGGAGCACAGATACGCAGTATTTT.

The rearrangement uses TRBV15 and TRBJ2-7; TRBD2 matches at 7 bases. The trim removed 4 bases at V and 5 bases at J, leaving 5 bases unmatched. The germline gives CDR1 LNHNV, CDR2 YYDKDF (reference sequence). The CDR3 is 13 residues long. CDR3 bases: TGTGCCACCAGCATAGCGGGCGGCAACGAGCAGTACTTC. Its protein product is CATSIAGGNEQYF.

The sample holds one count of this clone. DNA for the CDR3: TGTGCCTGGAGTGGCGGACTAGCCGGGACAGATACGCAGTATTTT. This codes for CAWSGGLAGTDTQYF. The rearrangement links TRBV30 to TRBJ2-3; 8 bases are shared with TRBD2. The CDR3 covers 15 residues. Germline CDR1 is GTSNPN and CDR2 is SVGIG (reference sequence). With 1 base clipped from V and 3 bases from J, the junction kept 6 bases outside the gene matches.

A single count supports this clone. The V gene is TRBV28, the J gene TRBJ2-1; 13 positions match TRBD2. The germline CDR1 and CDR2 sequences are MDHEN and SYDVKM. The CDR3 extends over 18 amino acids. The V gene end was trimmed by 5 bases and the J gene end by 8 bases; junction bases not matched to a gene: 15. The CDR3 DNA follows: TGTGCCAGCAGTCCGATTCGACTAGCGGGAGGCCCGAGGGATGAGCAGTTCTTC. It specifies CASSPIRLAGGPRDEQFF. Looking up the rest from reference TRBV28 and TRBJ2-1 gives the full variable domain: DVKVTQSSRYLVKRTGEKVFLECVQDMDHENMFWYRQDPGLGLRLIYFSYDVKMKEKGDIPEGYSVSREKKERFSLILESASTNQTSMYLCASSPIRLAGGPRDEQFFGPGTRLTVL.

This chain uses TRBV25-1 with TRBJ2-1; 9 nucleotides match TRBD2. CDR1 MGHDK and CDR2 SYGVNS come from the germline V gene. The CDR3 loop spans 15 amino acids. V lost 8 bases to trimming and J lost 2 bases; unmatched junction nucleotides: 7. The CDR3: CASATGTSPYNEQFF. The CDR3 region has the DNA TGTGCCAGCGCTACCGGGACTAGCCCCTACAATGAGCAGTTCTTC.

This chain connects TRBV6-4 to TRBJ1-1; D is undetermined. CDR3 length equals 13 residues. From germline, CDR1 is MRHNA and CDR2 SNTAGT. Trimming removed 6 bases from V and 1 base from J, with 9 bases in between. The CDR3 sequence: CASSRNPNTEAFF. The CDR3 nucleotides are TGTGCCAGCAGCAGAAATCCGAACACTGAAGCTTTCTTT.

This chain uses TRBV28 with TRBJ2-3; 7 bases align to TRBD1. Germline trimming cut 4 bases from V and 3 bases from J; bases unmatched to any gene: 4. The CDR3 runs 14 residues. Germline loops: CDR1 MDHEN, CDR2 SYDVKM. Written as DNA, the CDR3 is TGTGCCAGCAGTTCGACAGGGATAACAGATACGCAGTATTTT. It codes for CASSSTGITDTQYF.

The chain carries TRBV28 and TRBJ2-1; D remains ambiguous. CDR1 is MDHEN, CDR2 SYDVKM, per germline. This CDR3 is 13 amino acids long. V lost 6 bases and J 0 bases, leaving 6 bases between the germline ends. CDR3 sequence reads: CASRSFSYNEQFF. DNA for the CDR3: TGTGCCAGCAGGTCATTCTCCTACAATGAGCAGTTCTTC.

For the CDR3, the DNA is TGTGCCAGCTCCGGACAGGGGAACACTGAAGCTTTCTTT. Its translation is CASSGQGNTEAFF. The chain is built from TRBV18 and TRBJ1-1, with 8 bases fitting TRBD1. Germline V lookup: CDR1 KGHSH, CDR2 LQKENI. Losses at the gene ends were 6 bases for V and 1 base for J; bases not matched to a gene: 1. The CDR3 covers 13 residues.

V is TRBV9 and J is TRBJ2-7; tentative D call: TRBD1 (6 bases). The CDR3 consists of 15 residues. With 4 bases removed from V and 5 bases from J, the gap between germline ends came to 19 bases. Germline-derived CDR1 and CDR2 are SGDLS and YYNGEE. In DNA form, the CDR3 reads TGTGCCAGCAGCTTCTCCCCGACAGGCAGCAACGAGCAGTACTTC. This gives the protein CASSFSPTGSNEQYF.

Concerning this clone itself: A junction end diverges from the germline sequence, so it may reflect a read error. In DNA form, the CDR3 reads TGTGCCATCAGTGAGTCGTTAAGTGGTCAGGAAGTTTTT. Amino acid sequence: CAISESLSGQEVF. This chain uses TRBV10-3 with TRBJ1-4; no clear D. CDR1 is ENHRY, CDR2 SYGVKD, per germline. The CDR3 extends over 13 amino acids.

The V gene is TRBV7-8, the J gene TRBJ1-6, with D hard to call. V was cut by 5 bases and J by 5 bases, with 16 bases left in between. The germline V gene has CDR1 SGHVS and CDR2 FQNEAQ. The CDR3 extends over 16 amino acids. The CDR3 here is CASSPRLRRNNSPLHF. Written as DNA, the CDR3 is TGTGCCAGCAGCCCCAGACTCCGACGAAATAATTCACCCCTCCACTTT.

V usage is TRBV15 and J usage is TRBJ1-2; 8 bases agree with TRBD1. Trimming cost V 2 bases and J 1 base; bases outside gene matches: 3. CDR1 LNHNV and CDR2 YYDKDF come from the germline V gene (reference sequence). CDR3 size: 15 residues. CDR3 in amino acids: CATSRITGGNYGYTF. In DNA, the CDR3 is TGTGCCACCAGCAGAATAACAGGGGGTAACTATGGCTACACCTTC.

The chain recombines TRBV7-3 with TRBJ2-1, with a possible D match to TRBD2 (6 bases). The CDR3 extends over 15 amino acids. The V end lost 4 bases, the J end lost 8 bases, and 18 bases lay between the germline ends. Germline V gives CDR1 SGHTA, CDR2 FQGTGA. The CDR3 sequence: CASSSFAGPVDEQFF. The CDR3 bases are TGTGCCAGCAGCTCTTTCGCGGGACCTGTCGATGAGCAGTTCTTC.

V and J are TRBV28 and TRBJ2-7; TRBD2 is a possible D gene (6 bases). The V and J ends lost 5 bases and 7 bases respectively, with 12 bases between them. This CDR3 has 12 amino acids. Germline lookup yields CDR1 MDHEN and CDR2 SYDVKM. The CDR3 loop is CASSGTGREQYF. CDR3 DNA sequence: TGTGCCAGCAGTGGGACGGGGAGGGAGCAGTACTTC. Looking up the rest from reference TRBV28 and TRBJ2-7 gives the full variable domain: DVKVTQSSRYLVKRTGEKVFLECVQDMDHENMFWYRQDPGLGLRLIYFSYDVKMKEKGDIPEGYSVSREKKERFSLILESASTNQTSMYLCASSGTGREQYFGPGTRLTVT.

The V gene is TRBV19, the J gene TRBJ1-4, with D unresolved. The V end lost 4 bases, the J end lost 8 bases, and 17 bases lay between the germline ends. The CDR3 sequence is 15 residues long. CDR1 is LNHDA and CDR2 is SQIVND in the germline V gene (reference sequence). CDR3: CASSKVTGKVEKLFF. CDR3 nucleotide sequence: TGTGCCAGTAGTAAAGTCACGGGGAAGGTAGAAAAACTGTTTTTT.

The chain uses TRBV11-3 and TRBJ1-1, with D possibly matching TRBD1 (6 bases). The V and J ends lost 1 base and 4 bases respectively, with 16 bases between them. This CDR3 is built from 16 residues. Germline V gene data show CDR1 as SGHNT and CDR2 as YENEEA. The CDR3 loop reads CASSLGGGGLGTEAFF. CDR3 DNA: TGTGCCAGCAGCTTAGGGGGCGGGGGCTTGGGCACTGAAGCTTTCTTT.

The gene calls are TRBV2 and TRBJ2-2; D is ambiguous. Per the germline V gene, CDR1 is SNHLY and CDR2 is FYNNEI. V lost 4 bases and J lost 2, with 5 bases in between. The CDR3 runs 13 residues. This CDR3 reads CASSVINTGELFF. CDR3 DNA sequence: TGTGCCAGCAGTGTAATCAACACCGGGGAGCTGTTTTTT.

The chain employs TRBV7-8 and TRBJ2-2; possible D gene TRBD2, 6 bases. The length of the CDR3 is 16 residues. Trimming took 1 base from V and 0 from J, leaving 9 bases between them. CDR1 is SGHVS and CDR2 is FQNEAQ in the germline V gene. The CDR3 bases are TGTGCCAGCAGCTTAGGCGGGACCGCGAACACCGGGGAGCTGTTTTTT. Its protein is CASSLGGTANTGELFF.

V is TRBV5-5 and J is TRBJ2-2; possible D gene TRBD1, 5 bases. The CDR3 runs 15 residues. V was clipped by 4 bases and J by 1 base, with 11 bases between them. Germline CDR1 and CDR2: SGHKS and YYEKEE (reference sequence). CDR3 sequence: CASSPVTGNTGELFF. CDR3 coding DNA: TGTGCCAGCAGCCCGGTCACAGGGAACACCGGGGAGCTGTTTTTT.

The chain is built from TRBV5-1 and TRBJ2-3; TRBD2 aligns across 11 bases. V lost 5 bases, J lost 4 bases, and 6 bases stayed unmatched. This CDR3 has 15 residues. CDR1 is SGHRS, CDR2 YFSETQ, per germline. The DNA of the CDR3 is TGCGCCAGCAGACTTAGCGGGGGGGCCGCAGATACGCAGTATTTT. It translates to CASRLSGGAADTQYF.